This TCR beta chain was sequenced during a study of blood T cell repertoires in COVID-19. Across the study: PBMCs, B-cell-depleted T cells, or T cells provided the cDNA or gDNA that made up the material.

As handled by the study authors: Using reference gene primer amplification, nucleated cell counts were estimated. Clones were read by immunoSEQ multiplex PCR, and TCRdb kept only the in-frame ones, dropping some. The DNA gave D and trimming, while V, J and clone size come from that table. The sample lists approximately 120,000 clones; approximately 82% were seen once. The sample holds a few counts of this clone. V lost 2 bases, J lost 7 bases, and 12 bases lay in between. The CDR3 loop spans 14 amino acids. Germline values: CDR1 SEHNR, CDR2 FQNEAQ (reference sequence). What was sequenced was peripheral blood. The TCR sequence derives from a woman of 80 years or more with active or convalescent COVID-19. The V gene is TRBV7-9, the J gene TRBJ1-5; D remains ambiguous. The CDR3 protein is CASSLSSGWQPQHF. CDR3 nucleotide sequence: TGTGCCAGCAGCTTATCTAGTGGATGGCAGCCCCAGCATTTT.